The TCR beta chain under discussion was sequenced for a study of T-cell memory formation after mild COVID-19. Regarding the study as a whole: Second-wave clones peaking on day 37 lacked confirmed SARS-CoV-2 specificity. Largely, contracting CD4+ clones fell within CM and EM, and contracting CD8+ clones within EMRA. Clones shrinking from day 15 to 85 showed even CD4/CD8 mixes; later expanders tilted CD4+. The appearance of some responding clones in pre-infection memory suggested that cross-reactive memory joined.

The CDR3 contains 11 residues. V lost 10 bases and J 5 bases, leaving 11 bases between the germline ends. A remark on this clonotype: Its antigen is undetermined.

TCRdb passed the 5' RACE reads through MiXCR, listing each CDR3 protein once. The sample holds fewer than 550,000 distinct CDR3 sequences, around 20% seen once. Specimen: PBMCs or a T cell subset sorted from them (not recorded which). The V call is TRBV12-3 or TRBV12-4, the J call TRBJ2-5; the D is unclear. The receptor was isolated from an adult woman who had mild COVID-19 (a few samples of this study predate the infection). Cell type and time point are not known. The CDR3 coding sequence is TGTGCCATCGCTGGTGGGGAGACCCAGTACTTC. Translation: CAIAGGETQYF.